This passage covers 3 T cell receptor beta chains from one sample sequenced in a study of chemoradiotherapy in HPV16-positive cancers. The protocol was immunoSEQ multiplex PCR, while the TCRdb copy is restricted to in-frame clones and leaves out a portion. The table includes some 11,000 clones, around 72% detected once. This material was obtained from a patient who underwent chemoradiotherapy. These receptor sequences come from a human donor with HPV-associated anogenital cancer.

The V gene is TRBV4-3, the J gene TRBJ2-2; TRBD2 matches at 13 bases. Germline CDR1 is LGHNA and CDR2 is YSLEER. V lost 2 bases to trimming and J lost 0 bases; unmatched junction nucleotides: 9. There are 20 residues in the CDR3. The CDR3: CASSQSTSGRGEANTGELFF. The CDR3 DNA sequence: TGCGCCAGCAGCCAATCTACTAGCGGGAGGGGCGAAGCGAACACCGGGGAGCTGTTTTTT.

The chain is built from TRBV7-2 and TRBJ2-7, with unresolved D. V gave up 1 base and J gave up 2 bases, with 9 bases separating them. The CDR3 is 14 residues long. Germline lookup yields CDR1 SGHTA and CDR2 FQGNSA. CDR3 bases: TGTGCCAGCAGCTTAGGCGACGGCACCTACGAGCAGTACTTC. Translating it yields CASSLGDGTYEQYF.

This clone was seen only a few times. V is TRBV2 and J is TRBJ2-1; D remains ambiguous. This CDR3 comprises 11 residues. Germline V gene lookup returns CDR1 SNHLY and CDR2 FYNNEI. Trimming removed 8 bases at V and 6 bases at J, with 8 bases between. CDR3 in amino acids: CASETVNEQFF. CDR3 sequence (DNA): TGTGCCAGCGAGACTGTCAATGAGCAGTTCTTC.